This T cell receptor beta chain was captured by sequencing in a study of identical twins. TCRdb re-derived calls from the 5' RACE reads in MiXCR, one entry per CDR3 protein. The sample lists around 570,000 distinct CDR3 sequences, nearly 10% occurring once. This CDR3 is built from 12 residues. Germline lookup yields CDR1 MNHNS and CDR2 SASEGT. The V gene lost 8 bases and the J gene lost 2 bases, with 10 bases spanning the gap. These data were likewise used in another study, on yellow fever vaccine responses in identical twins.

The J gene is TRBJ2-7, the V gene TRBV6-1, with D unclear. This TCR derives from a woman in her late teens or twenties in good health. Sequenced sample: PBMCs. The CDR3 is CASLGHTYEQYF. DNA of the CDR3: TGTGCCAGCTTGGGCCATACCTACGAGCAGTACTTC.